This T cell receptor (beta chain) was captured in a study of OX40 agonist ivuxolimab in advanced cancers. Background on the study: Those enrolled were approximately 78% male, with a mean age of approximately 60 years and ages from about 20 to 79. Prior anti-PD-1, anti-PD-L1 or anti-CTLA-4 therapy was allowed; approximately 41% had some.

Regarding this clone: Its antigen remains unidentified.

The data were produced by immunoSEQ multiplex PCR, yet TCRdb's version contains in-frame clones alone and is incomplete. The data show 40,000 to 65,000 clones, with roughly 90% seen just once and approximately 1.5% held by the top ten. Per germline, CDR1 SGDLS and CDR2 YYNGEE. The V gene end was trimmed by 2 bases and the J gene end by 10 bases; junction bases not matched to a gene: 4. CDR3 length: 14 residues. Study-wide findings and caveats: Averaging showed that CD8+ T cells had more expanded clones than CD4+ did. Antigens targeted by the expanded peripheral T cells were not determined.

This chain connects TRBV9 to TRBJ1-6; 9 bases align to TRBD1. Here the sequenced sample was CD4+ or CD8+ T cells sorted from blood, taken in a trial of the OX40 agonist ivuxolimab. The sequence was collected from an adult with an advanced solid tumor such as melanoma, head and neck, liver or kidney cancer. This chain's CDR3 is CASSVGTGLSPLHF. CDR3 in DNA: TGTGCCAGCAGCGTGGGGACAGGGTTGTCACCCCTCCACTTT.